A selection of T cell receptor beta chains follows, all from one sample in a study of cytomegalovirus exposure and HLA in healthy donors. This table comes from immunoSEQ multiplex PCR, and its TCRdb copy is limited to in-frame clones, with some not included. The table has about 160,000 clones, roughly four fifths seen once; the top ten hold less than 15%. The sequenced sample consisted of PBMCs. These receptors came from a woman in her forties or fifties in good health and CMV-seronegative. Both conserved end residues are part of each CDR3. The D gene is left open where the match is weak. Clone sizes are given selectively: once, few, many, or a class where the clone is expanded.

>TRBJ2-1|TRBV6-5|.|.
TGTGCCACACGGGGTGTGGTCAATGAGCAGTTCTTC
CATRGVVNEQFF
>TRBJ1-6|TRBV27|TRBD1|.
TGTGCCAGCCGTTTGGGGACAGGCCTCTTCCGCTCCTATAATTCACCCCTCCACTTT
CASRLGTGLFRSYNSPLHF
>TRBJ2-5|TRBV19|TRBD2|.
TGTGCCAGTAGCCGACTAGCGGGGGACTCCCTGCCAAGGACCCAGTACTTC
CASSRLAGDSLPRTQYF
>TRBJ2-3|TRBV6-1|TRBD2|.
TGTGCCAGCAGTGAACAGCCTAGCGGGAGCTCAGATACGCAGTATTTT
CASSEQPSGSSDTQYF
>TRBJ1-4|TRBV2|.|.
TGTGCCAGCAGTGAAGAGGAGGGGAGCGATGAAAAACTGTTTTTT
CASSEEEGSDEKLFF
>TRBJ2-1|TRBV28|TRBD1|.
TGTGCCAGCAGAGGGACAGGGGGCGCCCAAGCGAGTGAGCAGTTCTTC
CASRGTGGAQASEQFF
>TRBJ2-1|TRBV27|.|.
TGTGCCAGCAGTTTCGGGGGACGGATATACAATGAGCAGTTCTTC
CASSFGGRIYNEQFF
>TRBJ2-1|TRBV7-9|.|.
TGTGCCAGCAGTCAGGAGGGGGCGGGGATAAGGCGCAATGAGCAGTTCTTC
CASSQEGAGIRRNEQFF
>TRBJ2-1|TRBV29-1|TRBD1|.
TGCACCACAGGGGCGCTCAATGAGCAGTTCTTC
CTTGALNEQFF
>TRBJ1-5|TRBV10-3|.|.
TGTGCCATCAGTGACCGGGGGGGCAATCAGCCCCAGCATTTT
CAISDRGGNQPQHF
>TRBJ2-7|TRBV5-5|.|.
TGTGCCAGCAGCCTCTATCCGGGAACCTACGAGCAGTACTTC
CASSLYPGTYEQYF
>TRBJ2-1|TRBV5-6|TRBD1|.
TGTGCCAGCAGCTACCCGCAGGGGGCGGCCAATGAGCAGTTCTTC
CASSYPQGAANEQFF
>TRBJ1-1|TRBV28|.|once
TGTGCCAGCAGTTCCCCCGGGGGGAACACTGAAGCTTTCTTT
CASSSPGGNTEAFF
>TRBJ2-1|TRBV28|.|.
TGTGCCAGCAAAGGAAATAGCGGAGATCGCTCCTACAATGAGCAGTTCTTC
CASKGNSGDRSYNEQFF
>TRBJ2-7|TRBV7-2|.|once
TGTGCCAGCAGCAACAGGGGAGGCCCCTACGAGCAGTACTTC
CASSNRGGPYEQYF
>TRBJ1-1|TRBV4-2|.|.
TGTGCCAGCAGCCAAGTTTTGGGGACTGGGACTGAAGCTTTCTTT
CASSQVLGTGTEAFF